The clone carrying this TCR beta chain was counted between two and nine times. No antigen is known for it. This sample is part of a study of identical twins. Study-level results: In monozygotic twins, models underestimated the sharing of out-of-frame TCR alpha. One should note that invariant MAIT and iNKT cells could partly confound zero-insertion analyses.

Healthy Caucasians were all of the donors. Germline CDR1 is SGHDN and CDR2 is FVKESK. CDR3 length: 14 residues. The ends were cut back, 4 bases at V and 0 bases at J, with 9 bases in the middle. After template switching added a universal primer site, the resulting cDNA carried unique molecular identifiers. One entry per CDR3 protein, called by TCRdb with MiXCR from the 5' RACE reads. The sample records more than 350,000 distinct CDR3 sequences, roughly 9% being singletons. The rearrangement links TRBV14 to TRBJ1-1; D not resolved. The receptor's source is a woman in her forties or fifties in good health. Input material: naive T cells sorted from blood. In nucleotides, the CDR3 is TGTGCCAGCAGCCCCTTTGCAGTGAACACTGAAGCTTTCTTT. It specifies CASSPFAVNTEAFF. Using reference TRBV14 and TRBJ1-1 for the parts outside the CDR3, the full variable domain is EAGVTQFPSHSVIEKGQTVTLRCDPISGHDNLYWYRRVMGKEIKFLLHFVKESKQDESGMPNNRFLAERTGGTYSTLKVQPAELEDSGVYFCASSPFAVNTEAFFGQGTRLTVV.